What follows is one T cell receptor beta chain and its context. This clonotype was detected a few times. Its antigen target is currently unknown. No base-level quality is on record; no much larger clone is a single base apart. This sample is drawn from a study of molecular identifiers for immune sequencing clone quantification listed by TCRdb under 2018. Context from the whole study: In a replicate experiment, RNA from roughly 20,000 or 100,000 naive CD8 T cells was split into five aliquots, four of which were sequenced. The study was a methods study using CD8 T cells to benchmark molecular-identifier clustering-based TCR repertoire sequencing (MIDCIRS) and TCR RNA copy counting.

Naive CD8 T cell libraries were made from 20,000 to 1,000,000 sorted cells using 10%, 30% or 50% of purified RNA. Naive CD8 T cells, defined as CD8+CD4-CCR7+CD45RA+, were FACS-sorted into RLT Plus buffer on a BD FACSAria II. To test detection sensitivity, Jurkat RNA equal to under 13 TCR copies was added to samples of about 20,000-1,000,000 naive CD8 T cells. Enrichment of CD8 T cells was done with RosetteSep CD8+ T Cell Enrichment Cocktail plus Ficoll-Paque, and ACK red cell lysis came afterward. Germline trimming: 0 bases from V, 7 bases from J; junction bases outside gene matches: 5. Counted from cysteine to phenylalanine, this CDR3 has 16 amino acids. Only the CDR3 DNA is retained, 48 bases long and in frame from the first base. The germline V gene sets CDR1 to SGHVS and CDR2 to FNYEAQ. The library came from PCR. The instrument was a NextSeq 500. Bulk TCR libraries were generated as previously described, with the TCR primers listed in Table S5 used. Purification of total RNA was performed with the Qiagen AllPrep DNA/RNA kit. Before analysis, reads from multiple sequencing runs of one library were combined. As for how the authors treated the data: Reads were retained only if an exact TCR constant sequence was present, and the retained reads were trimmed to 150 nt and grouped according to their 12-nt molecular barcodes. Within each barcode group, reads were sub-clustered at a 15% Levenshtein threshold, and quality-weighted consensus sequences were built per RNA molecule. Non-functional sequences were removed, as were lower-count sequences one edit away from another. Barcode sub-clusters with fewer than 20% of the maximum read count were removed, based on fitting two negative binomial distributions. TCRdb trimmed public reads at Q25 via fastp, called clones via MiXCR and kept in-frame beta chains. Rows matching on CDR3 protein sequence are summarized as one entry with the most common DNA and genes. Clone size and V and J calls follow TCRdb, not the original study. This sample lists hundreds of thousands of distinct CDR3 sequences; about 25% were detected once. Around 0.78% of the sample is held by the ten biggest clonotypes.

Here is what the overall study found, with its caveats: In CMV-specific effector cells, clones with more than 20 RNA copies accounted for over 98% of molecules, whereas in naive cells such clones accounted for under 1%. When barcode sub-clustering was omitted, TCR diversity was inflated by chimeric consensus sequences, with chimeras reaching as high as 47%. Modeling indicated about 3 TCR RNA copies recovered per cell, compared with about 10 by digital PCR, which implies a capture efficiency of around 29%. Spiked-in Jurkat TCR RNA equal to a single cell's worth was reported to be detectable even within 1,200,000 naive CD8 T cells. Highly expanded clone sizes could be underestimated because identical TCR molecules may share a barcode. Spiked-in Jurkat TCR RNA (around nine copies' worth), which is not part of the donor repertoire, was contained in the naive libraries.

Material for sequencing was naive CD8+ T cells from blood, with Jurkat cell RNA spiked in. The cell subset or site label here, explained by the study, means: FACS-sorted CD8+CD4-CCR7+CD45RA+ naive T cells. The sequence joins TRBV7-6 to TRBJ2-1; 11 bases in the middle match TRBD1. This TCR was sampled from a human donor in good health. Some libraries in this study had Jurkat cell RNA spiked in. The nucleotides read TGTGCCAGCAGCTTAGCGGGACAGGGGGTTGTTAATGAGCAGTTCTTC. This codes for CASSLAGQGVVNEQFF. Supplemented by the reference TRBV7-6 and TRBJ2-1 proteins around the CDR3, the complete variable domain is GAGVSQSPRYKVTKRGQDVALRCDPISGHVSLYWYRQALGQGPEFLTYFNYEAQQDKSGLPNDRFSAERPEGSISTLTIQRTEQRDSAMYRCASSLAGQGVVNEQFFGPGTRLTVL.